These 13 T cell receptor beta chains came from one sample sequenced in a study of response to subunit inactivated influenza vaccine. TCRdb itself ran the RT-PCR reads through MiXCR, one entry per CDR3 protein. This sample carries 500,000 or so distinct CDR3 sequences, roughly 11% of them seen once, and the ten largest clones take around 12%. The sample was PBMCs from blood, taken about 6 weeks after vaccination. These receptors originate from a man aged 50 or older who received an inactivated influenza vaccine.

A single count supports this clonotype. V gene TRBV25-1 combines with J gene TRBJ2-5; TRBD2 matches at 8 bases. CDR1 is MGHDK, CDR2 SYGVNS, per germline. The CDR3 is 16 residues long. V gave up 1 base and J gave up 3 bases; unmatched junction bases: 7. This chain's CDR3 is CASSESLLAGKETQYF. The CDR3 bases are TGTGCCAGCAGTGAATCCCTCTTAGCGGGAAAAGAGACCCAGTACTTC.

CDR3 bases: TGTGCCATCAGGGCGACTAGCTGGTACGAGCAGTACTTC. Its protein is CAIRATSWYEQYF. The chain has TRBV10-3 and TRBJ2-7, with TRBD2 matching over 7 bases. V shed 6 bases, J shed 4 bases, and the junction held 6 bases outside the gene matches. Germline lookup yields CDR1 ENHRY and CDR2 SYGVKD. The CDR3 totals 13 residues.

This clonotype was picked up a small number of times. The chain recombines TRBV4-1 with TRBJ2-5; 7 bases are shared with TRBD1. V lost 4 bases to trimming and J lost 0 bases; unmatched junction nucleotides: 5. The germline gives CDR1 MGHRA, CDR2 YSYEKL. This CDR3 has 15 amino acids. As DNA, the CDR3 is TGCGCCAGCAGCCGCGACAGGGTTTACCAAGAGACCCAGTACTTC. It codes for CASSRDRVYQETQYF.

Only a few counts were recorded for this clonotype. The CDR3 loop is CASSRTGRTGDGYTF. CDR3 DNA: TGTGCCAGCAGCCGAACGGGACGGACAGGGGATGGCTACACCTTC. V gene TRBV7-9 combines with J gene TRBJ1-2; 9 positions agree with TRBD1. This CDR3 is built from 15 residues. The junction had 10 bases not matched to a gene; V was cut back by 5 bases and J by 6 bases. Germline CDR1 reads SEHNR; CDR2 reads FQNEAQ (reference sequence).

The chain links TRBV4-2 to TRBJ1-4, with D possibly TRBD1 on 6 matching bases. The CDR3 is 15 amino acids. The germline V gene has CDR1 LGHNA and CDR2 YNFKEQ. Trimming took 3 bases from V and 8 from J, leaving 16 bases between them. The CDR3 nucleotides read TGTGCCAGCAGCCAGAACAGGGAAGTGAGCGAAAAACTGTTTTTT. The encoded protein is CASSQNREVSEKLFF.

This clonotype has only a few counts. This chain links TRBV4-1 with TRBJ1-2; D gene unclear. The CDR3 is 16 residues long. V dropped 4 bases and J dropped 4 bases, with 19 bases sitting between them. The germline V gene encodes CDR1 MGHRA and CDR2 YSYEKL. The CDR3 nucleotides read TGCGCCAGCAGCCGGAGGTGGGTCGAAGGAGGCTATGGCTACACCTTC. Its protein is CASSRRWVEGGYGYTF.

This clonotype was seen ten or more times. The DNA for the CDR3 is TGTGCCAGCAGTCACACTAGCGGGAGAGAGACCCAGTACTTC. Protein product: CASSHTSGRETQYF. This rearrangement joins TRBV12-3 or TRBV12-4 to TRBJ2-5, with 11 nucleotides matching TRBD2. Unmatched junction bases numbered 3, after V lost 5 bases and J lost 4 bases. CDR3 size: 14 residues.

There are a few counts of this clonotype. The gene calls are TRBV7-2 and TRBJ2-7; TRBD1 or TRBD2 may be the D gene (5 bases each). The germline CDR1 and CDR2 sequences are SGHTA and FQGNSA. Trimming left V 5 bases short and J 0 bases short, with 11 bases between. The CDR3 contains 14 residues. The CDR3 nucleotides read TGTGCCAGCAGCAACCGGGACGGCTCCTACGAGCAGTACTTC. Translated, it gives CASSNRDGSYEQYF.

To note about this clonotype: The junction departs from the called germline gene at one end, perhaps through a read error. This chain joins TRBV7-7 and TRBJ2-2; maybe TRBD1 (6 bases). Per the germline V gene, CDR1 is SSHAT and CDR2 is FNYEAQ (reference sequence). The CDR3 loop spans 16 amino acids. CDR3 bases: TGTGCTAGCAGCTTATCTCTGGCAGGGGTTACCGGGGAGCTGTTTTTT. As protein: CASSLSLAGVTGELFF. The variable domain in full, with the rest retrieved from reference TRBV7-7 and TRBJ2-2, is GAGVSQSPRYKVTKRGQDVTLRCDPISSHATLYWYQQALGQGPEFLTYFNYEAQPDKSGLPSDRFSAERPEGSISTLTIQRTEQRDSAMYRCASSLSLAGVTGELFFGEGSRLTVL.

CDR3 nucleotides: TGTGCCAGCAGTAGGTCCGCTGAGCGGGGACCCTACGAGCAGTACTTC. Encoded protein: CASSRSAERGPYEQYF. The J gene is TRBJ2-7, the V gene TRBV6-2 or TRBV6-3; 7 nucleotides match TRBD2. V gave up 5 bases and J gave up 2 bases; unmatched junction bases: 12. Germline CDR1 reads MNHEY; CDR2 reads SVGEGT. The CDR3 is made up of 16 amino acids.

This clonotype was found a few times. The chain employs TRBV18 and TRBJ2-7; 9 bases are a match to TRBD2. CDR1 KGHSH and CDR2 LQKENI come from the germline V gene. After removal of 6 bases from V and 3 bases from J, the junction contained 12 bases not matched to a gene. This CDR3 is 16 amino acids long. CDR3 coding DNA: TGTGCCAGCTCCCCAACTTTTAGCGGGAGTCTCTACGAGCAGTACTTC. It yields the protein CASSPTFSGSLYEQYF.

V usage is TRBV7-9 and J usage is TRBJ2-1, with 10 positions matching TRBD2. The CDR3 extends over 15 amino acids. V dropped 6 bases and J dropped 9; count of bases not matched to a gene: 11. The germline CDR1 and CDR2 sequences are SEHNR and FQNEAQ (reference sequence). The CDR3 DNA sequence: TGTGCCAGCAGAAGGGCCGGGACTAGCGTCAGTGAGCAGTTCTTC. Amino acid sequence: CASRRAGTSVSEQFF.

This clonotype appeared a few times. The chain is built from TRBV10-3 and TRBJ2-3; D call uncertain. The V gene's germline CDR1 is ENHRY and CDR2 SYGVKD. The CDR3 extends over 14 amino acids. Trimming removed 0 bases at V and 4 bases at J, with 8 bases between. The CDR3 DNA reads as TGTGCCATCAGTGAGTCGCTAGATGCAGATACGCAGTATTTT. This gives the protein CAISESLDADTQYF.